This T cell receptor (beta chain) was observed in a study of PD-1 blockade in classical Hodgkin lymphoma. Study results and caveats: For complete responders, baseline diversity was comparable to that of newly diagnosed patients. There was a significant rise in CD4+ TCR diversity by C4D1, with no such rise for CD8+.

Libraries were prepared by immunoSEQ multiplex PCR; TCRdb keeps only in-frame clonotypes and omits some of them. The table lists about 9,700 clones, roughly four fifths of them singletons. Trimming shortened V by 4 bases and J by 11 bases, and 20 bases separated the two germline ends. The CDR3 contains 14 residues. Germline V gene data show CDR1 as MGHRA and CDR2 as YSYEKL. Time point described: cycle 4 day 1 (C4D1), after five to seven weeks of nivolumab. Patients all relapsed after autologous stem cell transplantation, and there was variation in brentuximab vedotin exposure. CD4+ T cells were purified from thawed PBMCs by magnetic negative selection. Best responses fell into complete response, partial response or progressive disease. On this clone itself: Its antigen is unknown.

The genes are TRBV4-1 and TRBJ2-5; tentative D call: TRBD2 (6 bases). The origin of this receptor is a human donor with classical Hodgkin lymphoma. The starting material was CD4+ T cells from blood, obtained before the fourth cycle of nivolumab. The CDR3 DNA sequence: TGCGCCAGCAGCCTCCAACAGGAGGGCGAGTCGCAGTACTTC. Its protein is CASSLQQEGESQYF.